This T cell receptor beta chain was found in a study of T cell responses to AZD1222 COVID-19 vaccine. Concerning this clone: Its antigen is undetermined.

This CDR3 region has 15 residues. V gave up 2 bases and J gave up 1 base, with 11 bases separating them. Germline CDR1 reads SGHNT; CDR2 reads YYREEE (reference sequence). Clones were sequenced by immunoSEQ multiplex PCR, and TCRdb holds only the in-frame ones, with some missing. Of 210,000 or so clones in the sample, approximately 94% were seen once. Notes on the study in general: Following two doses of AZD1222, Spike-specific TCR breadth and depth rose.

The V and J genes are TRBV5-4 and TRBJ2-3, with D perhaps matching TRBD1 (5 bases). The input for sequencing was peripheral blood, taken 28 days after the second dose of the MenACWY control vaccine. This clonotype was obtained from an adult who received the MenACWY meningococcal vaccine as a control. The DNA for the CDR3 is TGTGCCAGCAGCTTTAGGACAAGTGGCACAGATACGCAGTATTTT. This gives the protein CASSFRTSGTDTQYF.